This T cell receptor (beta chain) was sequenced during a study of shared clonotypes between healthy human individuals. CDR3 size: 15 residues. Trimming left V 5 bases short and J 0 bases short, with 11 bases between. Germline assignment: CDR1 MNHEY and CDR2 SMNVEV (reference sequence). CD45RO-negative CD8 cells positively selected for CCR7 made up the naive population, which excluded terminally differentiated effector memory CD45RA+ cells. Assay: immunoSEQ multiplex PCR; the TCRdb copy retains only in-frame clones and omits some. The table records roughly 2.1 million clones, about 92% of them present only once.

This clonotype was obtained from a man aged 18 to 30 in good health. Some clones in this sample may be carry-over from other donors' samples. V and J are TRBV27 and TRBJ1-3; D is unresolved. The sequencing sample was made of naive CD8+ T cells from PBMCs. CDR3 sequence reads: CASSVVANSGNTIYF. DNA for the CDR3: TGTGCCAGCAGTGTGGTAGCGAACTCTGGAAACACCATATATTTT.